This TCR beta chain appears in the sequencing data of a study of cytomegalovirus exposure and HLA in healthy donors. Only one count was recorded for this clone. Its cognate antigen is unknown. These donors, healthy bone marrow donors, were studied. Primers for the PCR totalled 60 Vbeta and 13 Jbeta. Data came from immunoSEQ multiplex PCR; TCRdb stores just in-frame clones and leaves some out. The table shows more than 150,000 clones, with roughly 79% occurring only once. Looked up from germline, CDR1 is MGHRA and CDR2 is YSYEKL. V gave up 1 base and J gave up 9 bases; unmatched junction bases: 1. CDR3 length: 13 amino acids. Study-wide points: Certain indistinguishable V segments, among them TRBV6-2 and TRBV6-3, were excluded. Later analysis associated a missense DCLRE1C variant with TCR beta V- and J-gene trimming.

This chain connects TRBV4-1 to TRBJ2-1; TRBD2 matches 9 bases. The sequence was collected from a woman between 40 and 50 years old in good health and CMV-seropositive. The source material was PBMCs. CDR3 protein: CASSQVRGGEQFF. In nucleotides, the CDR3 is TGCGCCAGCAGCCAAGTGCGGGGGGGTGAGCAGTTCTTC.